Sequencing of this T cell receptor beta chain was carried out in a study of shared clonotypes between healthy human individuals. A CD45RA-negative memory subset and a CD45RA+ naive subset were separated from the CD4+ cells. Measured with immunoSEQ multiplex PCR; TCRdb has only the in-frame clones, and not every one. The data hold roughly 2,300,000 clones, with 92% observed a single time. This CDR3 has 15 amino acids. The germline V gene encodes CDR1 MDHEN and CDR2 SYDVKM. With V trimmed by 2 bases and J by 7 bases, 5 bases remained unmatched. The sequencing input was naive CD4+ T cells from PBMCs. Subset of the sample: CD45RA+ positively selected. The receptor comes from a young man in good health. Some clones in this sample may be carry-over from other donors' samples. The chain uses TRBV28 and TRBJ2-1; TRBD2 matches at 10 bases. The CDR3 protein is CASSLRAGGNNEQFF. Written as DNA, the CDR3 is TGTGCCAGCAGTTTACGAGCGGGAGGGAATAATGAGCAGTTCTTC.